This TCR beta chain was observed in a study of OX40 agonist ivuxolimab in advanced cancers. Profiled with immunoSEQ multiplex PCR; TCRdb holds only in-frame clones, not every one. In the table there are 100,000 to 130,000 clones, less than 95% of which are singletons. Peripheral blood came from all dose cohorts at three timepoints. This clone was detected only once. From germline, CDR1 is MGHRA and CDR2 YSYEKL. The CDR3 runs to 16 residues. V lost 1 base, J lost 7 bases, and 7 bases stayed unmatched. This chain uses TRBV4-1 with TRBJ1-4; 9 nucleotides agree with TRBD1. The TCR originated in an adult with an advanced solid tumor such as melanoma, head and neck, liver or kidney cancer. Sequenced material: CD4+ or CD8+ T cells sorted from blood, taken in a trial of the OX40 agonist ivuxolimab. The CDR3 spells CASSQGGGTGSEKLFF. CDR3 DNA sequence: TGCGCCAGCAGCCAAGGAGGGGGGACAGGGAGTGAAAAACTGTTTTTT.